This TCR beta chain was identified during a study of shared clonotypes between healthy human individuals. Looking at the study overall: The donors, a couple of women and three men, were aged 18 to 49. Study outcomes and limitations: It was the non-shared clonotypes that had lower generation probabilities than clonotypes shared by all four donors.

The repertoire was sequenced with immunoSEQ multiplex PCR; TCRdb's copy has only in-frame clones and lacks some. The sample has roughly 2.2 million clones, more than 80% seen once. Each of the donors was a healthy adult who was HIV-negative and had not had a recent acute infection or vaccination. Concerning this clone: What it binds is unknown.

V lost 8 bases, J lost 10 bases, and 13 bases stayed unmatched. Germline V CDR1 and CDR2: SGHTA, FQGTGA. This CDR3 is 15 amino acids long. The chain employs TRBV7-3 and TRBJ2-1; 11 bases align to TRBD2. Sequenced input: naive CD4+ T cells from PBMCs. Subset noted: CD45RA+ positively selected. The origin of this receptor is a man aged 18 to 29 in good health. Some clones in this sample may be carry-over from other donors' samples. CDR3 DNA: TGTGCCAGCGGCTCCACTAGCGGGAGTGCGGGAGAGCAGTTCTTC. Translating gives CASGSTSGSAGEQFF.